This TCR beta chain was obtained from a study of blood T cell repertoires in COVID-19. Study as a whole: The origin of the acute and convalescent COVID-19 samples was the United States, Italy and Spain. From T cells, B-cell-depleted T cells, or PBMCs came the material, which was cDNA or gDNA.

In the original workflow: Estimated nucleated cell counts came from reference gene primer amplification. Sequenced by immunoSEQ multiplex PCR; TCRdb stores in-frame clones only, minus some. The V and J calls and the clone size are those of that table, but D and trimming were determined from the DNA. The profile covers fewer than 200,000 clones, with around 87% appearing a single time and 2.5% taken by the ten largest. On this clone itself: Different DNA sequences within this sample yield the same CDR3.

From germline, CDR1 is SGHRS and CDR2 YFSETQ. The length of the CDR3 is 15 residues. V lost 3 bases, J lost 3 bases, and 4 bases stayed unmatched. Sequenced sample: peripheral blood. The sequence was obtained from a man in his forties with active or convalescent COVID-19. This chain links TRBV5-1 with TRBJ2-1; 9 nucleotides align to TRBD1. CDR3 protein: CASSSGTGNYNEQFF. In DNA form, the CDR3 reads TGCGCCAGCAGCTCCGGGACAGGGAACTACAATGAGCAGTTCTTC.